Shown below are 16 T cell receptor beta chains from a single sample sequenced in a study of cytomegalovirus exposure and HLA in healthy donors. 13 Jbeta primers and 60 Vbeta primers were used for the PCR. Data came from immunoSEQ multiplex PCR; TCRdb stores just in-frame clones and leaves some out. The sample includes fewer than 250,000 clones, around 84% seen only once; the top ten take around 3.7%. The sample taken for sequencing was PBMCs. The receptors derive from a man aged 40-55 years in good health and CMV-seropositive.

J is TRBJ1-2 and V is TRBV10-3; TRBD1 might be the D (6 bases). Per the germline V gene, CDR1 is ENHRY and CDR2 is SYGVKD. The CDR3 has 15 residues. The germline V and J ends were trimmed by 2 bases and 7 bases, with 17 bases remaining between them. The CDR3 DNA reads TGTGCCATCAGTGAGGGGAACGAAAGGGGGACTGGCTACACCTTC. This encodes CAISEGNERGTGYTF.

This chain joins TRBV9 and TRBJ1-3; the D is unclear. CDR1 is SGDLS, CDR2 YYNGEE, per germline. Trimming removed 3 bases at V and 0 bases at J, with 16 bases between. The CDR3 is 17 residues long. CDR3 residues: CASSAPWLAGSGNTIYF. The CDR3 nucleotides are TGTGCCAGCAGCGCCCCGTGGCTGGCAGGCTCTGGAAACACCATATATTTT.

The chain's CDR3 is CSVGVTGELFF. The CDR3 DNA reads as TGCAGCGTCGGTGTAACCGGGGAGCTGTTTTTT. The chain carries TRBV29-1 and TRBJ2-2; D not certain. With 6 bases removed from V and 5 bases from J, the gap between germline ends came to 7 bases. The CDR3 length is 11 residues. Germline CDR1 is SQVTM and CDR2 is ANQGSEA.

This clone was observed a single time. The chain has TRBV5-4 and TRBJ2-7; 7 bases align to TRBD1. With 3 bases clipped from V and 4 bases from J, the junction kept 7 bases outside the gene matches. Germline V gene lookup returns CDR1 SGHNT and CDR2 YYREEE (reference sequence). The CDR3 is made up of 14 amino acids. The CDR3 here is CASSSPGQPYEQYF. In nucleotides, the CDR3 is TGTGCCAGCAGCTCTCCGGGACAGCCTTACGAGCAGTACTTC. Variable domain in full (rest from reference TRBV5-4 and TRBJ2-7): ETGVTQSPTHLIKTRGQQVTLRCSSQSGHNTVSWYQQALGQGPQFIFQYYREEENGRGNFPPRFSGLQFPNYSSELNVNALELDDSALYLCASSSPGQPYEQYFGPGTRLTVT.

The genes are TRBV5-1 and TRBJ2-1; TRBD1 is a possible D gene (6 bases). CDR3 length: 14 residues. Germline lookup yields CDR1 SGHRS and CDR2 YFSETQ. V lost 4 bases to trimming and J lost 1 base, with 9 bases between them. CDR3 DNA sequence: TGCGCCAGCAGCGGGGACAATTCCTACAATGAGCAGTTCTTC. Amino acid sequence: CASSGDNSYNEQFF. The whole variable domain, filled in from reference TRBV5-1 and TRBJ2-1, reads KAGVTQTPRYLIKTRGQQVTLSCSPISGHRSVSWYQQTPGQGLQFLFEYFSETQRNKGNFPGRFSGRQFSNSRSEMNVSTLELGDSALYLCASSGDNSYNEQFFGPGTRLTVL.

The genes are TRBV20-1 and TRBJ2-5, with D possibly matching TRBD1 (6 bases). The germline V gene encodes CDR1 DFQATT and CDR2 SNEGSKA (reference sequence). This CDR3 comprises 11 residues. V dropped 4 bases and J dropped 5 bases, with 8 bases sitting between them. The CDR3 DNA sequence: TGCAGTGCTAACAGGGAGGAGACCCAGTACTTC. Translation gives CSANREETQYF.

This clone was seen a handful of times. Here the CDR3 reads CASRDLGQLREQYF. CDR3 sequence (DNA): TGTGCCAGCAGGGATCTGGGACAGTTGCGCGAGCAGTACTTC. The V and J genes are TRBV2 and TRBJ2-7, with 7 bases lining up with TRBD1. V lost 6 bases, J lost 6 bases, and 11 bases stayed unmatched. Per the germline V gene, CDR1 is SNHLY and CDR2 is FYNNEI. The CDR3 runs 14 residues.

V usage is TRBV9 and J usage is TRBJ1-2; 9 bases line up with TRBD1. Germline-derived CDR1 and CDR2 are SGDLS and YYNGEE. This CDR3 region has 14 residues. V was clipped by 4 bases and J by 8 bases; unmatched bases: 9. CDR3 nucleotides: TGTGCCAGCAGCCCCGGGACAGGGACGGGAGGCTACACCTTC. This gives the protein CASSPGTGTGGYTF.

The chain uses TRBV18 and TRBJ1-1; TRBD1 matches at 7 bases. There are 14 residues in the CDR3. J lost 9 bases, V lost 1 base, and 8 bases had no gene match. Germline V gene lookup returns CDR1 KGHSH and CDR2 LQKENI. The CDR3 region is CASSPQGAQRKAFF. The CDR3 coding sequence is TGTGCCAGCTCACCACAGGGGGCCCAGAGAAAAGCTTTCTTT.

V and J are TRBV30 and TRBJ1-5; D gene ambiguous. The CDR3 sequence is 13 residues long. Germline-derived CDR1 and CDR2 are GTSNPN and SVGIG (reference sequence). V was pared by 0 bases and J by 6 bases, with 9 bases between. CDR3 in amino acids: CAWSVEGGQPQHF. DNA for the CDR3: TGTGCCTGGAGTGTAGAGGGAGGTCAGCCCCAGCATTTT.

This CDR3 is CASSLTGETQYF. CDR3 DNA: TGTGCCAGCAGTTTAACGGGAGAGACCCAGTACTTC. The V gene is TRBV27, the J gene TRBJ2-5; D gene uncertain. Germline CDR1 is MNHEY and CDR2 is SMNVEV (reference sequence). The CDR3 is 12 residues long. Trimming removed 2 bases from V and 4 bases from J, with 5 bases in between.

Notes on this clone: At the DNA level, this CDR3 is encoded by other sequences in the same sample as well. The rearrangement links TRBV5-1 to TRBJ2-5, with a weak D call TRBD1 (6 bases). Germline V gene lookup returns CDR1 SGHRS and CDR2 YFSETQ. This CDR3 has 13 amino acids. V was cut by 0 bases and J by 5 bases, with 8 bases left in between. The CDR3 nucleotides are TGCGCCAGCAGCTTGGGTGGGGGCGAGACCCAGTACTTC. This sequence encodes CASSLGGGETQYF.

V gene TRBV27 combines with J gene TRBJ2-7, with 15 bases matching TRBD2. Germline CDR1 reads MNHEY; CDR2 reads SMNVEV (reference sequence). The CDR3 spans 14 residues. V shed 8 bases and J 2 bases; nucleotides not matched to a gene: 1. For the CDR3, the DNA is TGTGCCAGCGGACTAGCGGGAGGGCCCTACGAGCAGTACTTC. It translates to CASGLAGGPYEQYF.

CDR3 DNA sequence: TGTGCCAGCAGTGAGGGGACAGGGGTAATCTATGGCTACACCTTC. This sequence encodes CASSEGTGVIYGYTF. V and J are TRBV6-1 and TRBJ1-2; 10 nucleotides match TRBD1. V dropped 3 bases and J dropped 4; count of bases not matched to a gene: 5. The CDR3 loop spans 15 amino acids. The germline gives CDR1 MNHNS, CDR2 SASEGT.

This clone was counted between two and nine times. CDR3 bases: TGTGCCATCAGACTGACAGGGGGCCAAACCGGGGAGCTGTTTTTT. This sequence encodes CAIRLTGGQTGELFF. The V call is TRBV10-3, the J call TRBJ2-2, with 10 bases lining up with TRBD1. Unmatched junction bases numbered 6, after V lost 6 bases and J lost 5 bases. Germline assignment: CDR1 ENHRY and CDR2 SYGVKD. The CDR3 spans 15 residues.

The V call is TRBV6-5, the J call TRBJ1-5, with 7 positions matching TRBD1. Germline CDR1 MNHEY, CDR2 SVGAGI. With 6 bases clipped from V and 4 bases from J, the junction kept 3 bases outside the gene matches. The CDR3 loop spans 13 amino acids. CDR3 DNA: TGTGCCAGCAGCGGGACAGAAAATCAGCCCCAGCATTTT. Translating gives CASSGTENQPQHF.